This T cell receptor (beta chain) stems from a study of cytomegalovirus exposure and HLA in healthy donors. Study-wide background: The roughly 120 validation repertoires, a later analysis reported, used the same platform as the approximately 670 repertoires from the first cohort.

Measured with immunoSEQ multiplex PCR; TCRdb has only the in-frame clones, and not every one. The sample includes some 130,000 clones, roughly 79% seen only once; the top ten take just under 30%. Broader study findings: Cytomegalovirus association was listed for 170 or so TCR beta chains. A few CMV-associated chains were confirmed in vitro to be specific for CMV antigens. The majority of TCR sequences were rare, yet some public TCRs appeared in many donors.

Worth noting for this clone: The antigen is undetermined.

Trimming took 6 bases from V and 7 from J, leaving 12 bases between them. The V gene's germline CDR1 is DFQATT and CDR2 SNEGSKA (reference sequence). The CDR3 is 11 residues long. This receptor was taken from a man aged 30-40 years in good health and CMV-seropositive. The specimen was PBMCs. The J gene is TRBJ1-1, the V gene TRBV20-1; D is unclear. In nucleotides, the CDR3 is TGCAGTGCCCTACGGCAGCGTGAAGCTTTCTTT. This encodes CSALRQREAFF.